These 10 T cell receptor beta chains share one sample of origin, sequenced in a study of T-cell reconstitution after alpha-beta-depleted transplantation in children. Unique molecular identifiers were used in preparing the TCRbeta library. TCRdb reprocessed the PCR reads with MiXCR, giving one entry per CDR3 protein. The sample has about 610,000 distinct CDR3 sequences, roughly a tenth seen once. The input for sequencing was PBMCs from the stem cell graft donor, taken from the stem cell graft. The source is a human donor who donated a stem cell graft to a child with acute myeloid leukemia.

The chain has TRBV18 and TRBJ1-5; D might be TRBD1 (5 bases). Germline V gene lookup returns CDR1 KGHSH and CDR2 LQKENI. The CDR3 is made up of 14 amino acids. The V end was cut by 3 bases, the J end by 5 bases, with 11 bases between. The CDR3 bases are TGTGCCAGCTCACCGCGACAGCGAGATCAGCCCCAGCATTTT. It yields the protein CASSPRQRDQPQHF.

This chain joins TRBV12-3 or TRBV12-4 and TRBJ1-2, with D possibly TRBD1 on 6 matching bases. This CDR3 has 11 amino acids. Trimming took off 7 bases at V and 11 bases at J, with 14 bases between the two ends. This CDR3 reads CASTNEGGYTF. The DNA for the CDR3 is TGTGCCAGCACCAACGAAGGGGGGTACACCTTC.

There are a few counts of this clonotype. The chain has TRBV12-3 or TRBV12-4 and TRBJ1-4; 7 positions match TRBD1. This CDR3 has 16 residues. Germline trimming cut 5 bases from V and 4 bases from J; bases unmatched to any gene: 10. The CDR3 region has the DNA TGTGCCAGCAGTCCGCCCACAGGGGTTAATAATGAAAAACTGTTTTTT. Amino acids: CASSPPTGVNNEKLFF.

This clonotype has ten or more counts. The chain is built from TRBV30 and TRBJ2-1; 11 bases agree with TRBD1. The V segment lost 1 base and the J segment 6 bases; nucleotides outside the gene matches: 14. Germline V CDR1 and CDR2: GTSNPN, SVGIG (reference sequence). CDR3 size: 18 residues. CDR3 in amino acids: CAWSARLTDRGRLNEQFF. DNA of the CDR3: TGTGCCTGGAGTGCCCGCCTTACGGACAGGGGGCGCCTCAATGAGCAGTTCTTC.

This clonotype was counted at least ten times. This chain links TRBV12-3 or TRBV12-4 with TRBJ2-7; perhaps TRBD2 as D (5 bases). The CDR3 has 14 residues. With 2 bases removed from V and 7 bases from J, the gap between germline ends came to 15 bases. CDR3 sequence reads: CASSLFFRAGEQYF. CDR3 coding DNA: TGTGCCAGCAGTTTATTCTTCCGTGCGGGTGAGCAGTACTTC.

There are many counts of this clonotype. The CDR3 DNA follows: TGCGCCAGCAGCCAAACAGGGTTCTACGAGCAGTACTTC. Its translation: CASSQTGFYEQYF. This rearrangement joins TRBV5-1 to TRBJ2-7; D perhaps matches TRBD1 (6 bases). CDR3 size: 13 residues. Trimming removed 4 bases from V and 3 bases from J, with 11 bases in between. Germline V gene data show CDR1 as SGHRS and CDR2 as YFSETQ.

In its sample, this clonotype was seen many times. This chain's CDR3 is CASSQQSGTGELFF. The CDR3 DNA sequence: TGTGCCAGCAGTCAACAATCAGGGACCGGGGAGCTGTTTTTT. The chain combines TRBV12-3 or TRBV12-4 with TRBJ2-2, with a tentative D call TRBD1 (5 bases). CDR3 length equals 14 residues. Deletions cut 5 bases from V and 5 bases from J, with 12 bases between.

This clonotype was detected a few times. The rearrangement joins TRBV20-1 to TRBJ2-1; 12 positions match TRBD2. The CDR3 length is 14 residues. With 1 base clipped from V and 9 bases from J, the junction kept 4 bases outside the gene matches. Germline CDR1 DFQATT, CDR2 SNEGSKA (reference sequence). The CDR3: CSARGLAGESEQFF. The CDR3 region has the DNA TGCAGTGCTAGAGGACTAGCGGGAGAAAGTGAGCAGTTCTTC.

The sample holds many counts of this clonotype. The chain links TRBV4-2 to TRBJ2-6; D gene ambiguous. The germline CDR1 and CDR2 sequences are LGHNA and YNFKEQ. The CDR3 extends over 17 amino acids. The V end lost 0 bases, the J end lost 4 bases, and 13 bases lay between the germline ends. The DNA of the CDR3 is TGTGCCAGCAGCCAAGATCGGGCACCCTCCGGGGCCAACGTCCTGACTTTC. It codes for CASSQDRAPSGANVLTF.

The chain links TRBV7-6 to TRBJ2-1, with 10 nucleotides matching TRBD2. V was clipped by 1 base and J by 6 bases; unmatched bases: 9. Germline lookup yields CDR1 SGHVS and CDR2 FNYEAQ. This CDR3 comprises 17 residues. For the CDR3, the DNA is TGTGCCAGCAGCTTAGGATCGCTAGCGGGAGCGGCCAATGAGCAGTTCTTC. It yields the protein CASSLGSLAGAANEQFF.